This TCR beta chain derives from a study of OX40 agonist ivuxolimab in advanced cancers. Data came from immunoSEQ multiplex PCR; TCRdb stores just in-frame clones and leaves some out. The repertoire holds tens of thousands of clones, with approximately 89% as singletons. Germline CDR1 and CDR2: SGHTA and FQGTGA. There are 14 residues in the CDR3. The ends were cut back, 5 bases at V and 1 base at J, with 12 bases in the middle. The V call is TRBV7-3, the J call TRBJ2-7; D uncertain. The source material was CD4+ or CD8+ T cells sorted from blood, sampled in a trial of the OX40 agonist ivuxolimab. This sequence was found in an adult with an advanced solid tumor such as melanoma, head and neck, liver or kidney cancer. The CDR3 DNA reads as TGTGCCAGCAGCCTTGACATGGGTTCCTACGAGCAGTACTTC. Amino acids: CASSLDMGSYEQYF.